What follows describes a single T cell receptor (beta chain). The target antigen is unknown. The data were taken from a study of T cell responses to AZD1222 COVID-19 vaccine. Assay used: immunoSEQ multiplex PCR; TCRdb lists only in-frame clones, some missing. This sample carries about 150,000 clones, approximately 90% of them seen once, and the ten largest clones take around 1.8%. Second doses were pooled across both intervals (about 4 or about 12 weeks). Overall study findings and caveats: The CD4 TCRs associated with vaccination extended across spike and predominated at 160-218 and 743-854. Receipt of two AZD1222 doses was followed by a rise in Spike-specific TCR breadth and depth. Donors skewed white British and female; clonal diversity was possibly underestimated.

Germline CDR1 is SGDLS and CDR2 is YYNGEE. The junction had 6 bases not matched to a gene; V was cut back by 0 bases and J by 7 bases. The CDR3 totals 15 residues. Sequencing used peripheral blood, obtained 28 days after the second AZD1222 dose. The clonotype comes from an adult who received the AZD1222 COVID-19 vaccine. The chain joins TRBV9 to TRBJ2-1, with TRBD2 identical over 8 bases. CDR3 in amino acids: CASSVDSGRYNEQFF. CDR3 nucleotides: TGTGCCAGCAGCGTAGACAGCGGGAGATATAATGAGCAGTTCTTC.